The rows below give T cell receptor beta chains drawn from one sample of a study of T cell responses to AZD1222 COVID-19 vaccine. The protocol was immunoSEQ multiplex PCR, while the TCRdb copy is restricted to in-frame clones and leaves out a portion. The sample carries about 85,000 clones, roughly nine tenths recorded once. The sequencing here drew on peripheral blood, taken on day 0 of AZD1222 vaccination. The receptors here all came from an adult in good health. CDR3s include the opening cysteine and the closing phenylalanine or tryptophan. A D gene is named only where the DNA matches it firmly. Part of the rows lack a size; the others show once, few, many or a class for expanded clones.

j_call clone_size v_call cdr3_length d_call cdr3_aa cdr3_nt
TRBJ1-3 - TRBV6-1 16 - CASSEIRGTSGNTIYF TGTGCCAGCAGTGAGATAAGGGGCACCTCTGGAAACACCATATATTTT
TRBJ2-7 - TRBV10-3 13 - CAISGGGNYEQYF TGTGCCATCAGTGGAGGGGGGAACTACGAGCAGTACTTC
TRBJ1-6 few TRBV2 13 - CATLRGYNSPLHF TGTGCCACCCTCAGGGGTTATAATTCACCCCTCCACTTT
TRBJ1-1 - TRBV2 16 TRBD1 CASSESGTVVNTEAFF TGTGCCAGCAGTGAATCCGGGACAGTCGTTAACACTGAAGCTTTCTTT
TRBJ2-7 few TRBV18 14 TRBD2 CASTTGGSSYEQYF TGTGCCAGCACGACGGGAGGGAGCTCCTACGAGCAGTACTTC
TRBJ1-1 - TRBV10-3 14 TRBD1 CAISNRGGDTEAFF TGTGCCATCTCAAACAGGGGTGGGGACACTGAAGCTTTCTTT
TRBJ2-2 - TRBV11-2 16 - CASSSISGPRGGELFF TGTGCCAGCAGCTCGATTAGCGGACCCCGGGGCGGGGAGCTGTTTTTT
TRBJ2-1 once TRBV5-1 15 TRBD2 CASSLSGGRYNEQFF TGCGCCAGCAGCCTTAGCGGGGGGAGATACAATGAGCAGTTCTTC
TRBJ2-2 - TRBV6-5 13 - CASSYSRTGELFF TGTGCCAGCAGTTACTCGAGGACCGGGGAGCTGTTTTTT
TRBJ2-1 - TRBV20-1 14 TRBD2 CSASTSGSYNEQFF TGCAGTGCTAGTACTAGCGGGAGCTACAATGAGCAGTTCTTC
TRBJ1-5 - TRBV4-1 16 - CASSQVAREDSQPQHF TGCGCCAGCAGCCAAGTAGCCAGGGAAGATAGTCAGCCCCAGCATTTT
TRBJ2-1 - TRBV20-1 19 TRBD2 CSASPPGLAGVRSYNEQFF TGCAGTGCTAGTCCCCCGGGACTAGCGGGGGTTCGCTCCTACAATGAGCAGTTCTTC
TRBJ2-4 - TRBV7-8 14 - CASSWDIAKNIQYF TGTGCCAGCAGCTGGGATATAGCCAAAAACATTCAGTACTTC
TRBJ2-3 once TRBV5-1 16 TRBD1 CASSLTGQGGADTQYF TGCGCCAGCAGCTTAACGGGACAGGGGGGAGCAGATACGCAGTATTTT
TRBJ1-5 once TRBV19 13 - CASSQDASGPQHF TGTGCCAGTAGTCAGGACGCCTCGGGGCCCCAGCATTTT
TRBJ2-7 once TRBV6-5 13 TRBD2 CASNHGRPYEQYF TGTGCCAGCAACCACGGGAGGCCCTACGAGCAGTACTTC
TRBJ2-7 once TRBV10-3 14 - CAISDPRTLNEQYF TGTGCCATCAGTGACCCCAGGACGTTGAACGAGCAGTACTTC
TRBJ1-1 once TRBV19 13 - CASSWLTSTEAFF TGTGCCAGTAGTTGGTTAACGAGCACTGAAGCTTTCTTT
TRBJ2-7 - TRBV10-1 14 - CASSEADSPYEQYF TGCGCCAGCAGTGAGGCGGACAGCCCCTACGAGCAGTACTTC